Detailed here is one T cell receptor (beta chain). The sample belongs to a study of blood T cell repertoires in COVID-19. Study-level background: Sites across the United States, Italy and Spain contributed samples from acute and convalescent COVID-19. Nucleic acid was either cDNA or gDNA, and it came from T cells, B-cell-depleted T cells, or PBMCs.

The V gene's germline CDR1 is PRHDT and CDR2 FYEKMQ (reference sequence). The length of the CDR3 is 18 residues. V gave up 3 bases and J gave up 6 bases; unmatched junction bases: 16. Original processing methods: Amplifying reference gene primers gave estimates of nucleated cell counts. Clones were read by immunoSEQ multiplex PCR, and TCRdb kept only the in-frame ones, dropping some. Clone size and V and J calls were adopted from that table, with D and trimming inferred from the DNA. In the table there are approximately 300,000 clones, roughly nine tenths of which are singletons. The sequence derives from a young man with active or convalescent COVID-19. V gene TRBV13 combines with J gene TRBJ1-3; 8 nucleotides match TRBD1. Sample: peripheral blood. CDR3 amino acids: CASSFYLGQANTENTIYF. CDR3 nucleotides: TGTGCCAGCAGCTTCTACCTGGGACAGGCGAATACGGAAAACACCATATATTTT.